The rows below give T cell receptor beta chains drawn from one sample of a study of cytomegalovirus exposure and HLA in healthy donors. Generated by immunoSEQ multiplex PCR, the TCRdb table keeps only in-frame clones and is missing some. The sample yields roughly 160,000 clones, 60% to 80% seen once. Sequenced: PBMCs. The origin of the receptors is a man aged 25 to 40 in good health and CMV-seropositive. Each CDR3 is given with its conserved first and last residue. A D gene is named only where the DNA matches it firmly. Size is omitted from some rows. Given values are once, few, many or a class for expanded clones.

>.|TRBJ1-1|TRBV6-5|.
TGTGCCAGCAGGGAAGGGGGAACTGAAGCTTTCTTT
CASREGGTEAFF
>.|TRBJ2-2|TRBV13|.
TGTGCCAGCAGCACCCGGACAGTCAACACCGGGGAGCTGTTTTTT
CASSTRTVNTGELFF
>.|TRBJ1-1|TRBV29-1|.
TGCAGCGTCAATCAGGGGCCCGAAGCTTTCTTT
CSVNQGPEAFF
>TRBD1|TRBJ2-5|TRBV27|.
TGTGCCAGCAGTTTTATACGGCAGGGGGCAACATACCAAGAGACCCAGTACTTC
CASSFIRQGATYQETQYF
>TRBD1|TRBJ1-4|TRBV14|.
TGTGCCAGCAGCCAAGATGGGCACGAGACAGGGGCTGAAAAACTGTTTTTT
CASSQDGHETGAEKLFF
>TRBD1|TRBJ2-7|TRBV29-1|.
TGCAGCGTTGAGGGGACAGGGGTTGATGAGCAGTACTTC
CSVEGTGVDEQYF
>.|TRBJ2-5|TRBV27|.
TGTGCCAGCAGTTTGAACGGGGGCCAAGAGACCCAGTACTTC
CASSLNGGQETQYF
>TRBD1|TRBJ1-6|TRBV7-9|once
TGTGCCAGCAGCCACGGACAGGGGCATTCACCCCTCCACTTT
CASSHGQGHSPLHF
>.|TRBJ1-5|TRBV6-1|few
TGTGCCAGCAGTGAAGGGGTGGGGGGTCAGCCCCAGCATTTT
CASSEGVGGQPQHF
>.|TRBJ2-5|TRBV4-3|.
TGCGCCAGCAGCCAAGATCTCGGCCAAGAGACCCAGTACTTC
CASSQDLGQETQYF
>.|TRBJ2-1|TRBV19|.
TGTGCCAGTAGTATCAGGGCTGGCGAGCAGTTCTTC
CASSIRAGEQFF
>TRBD1|TRBJ1-3|TRBV4-3|few
TGCGCCAGCAGCCAAGATGTACAGGGGACTGGAAACACCATATATTTT
CASSQDVQGTGNTIYF
>TRBD1|TRBJ1-6|TRBV5-4|.
TGTGCCAGCAGCTCCGACAGGGACAGCTATAATTCACCCCTCCACTTT
CASSSDRDSYNSPLHF
>.|TRBJ2-7|TRBV29-1|.
TGCAGCACTAGGACAGTCTTAGCCTACGAGCAGTACTTC
CSTRTVLAYEQYF
>TRBD1|TRBJ1-3|TRBV10-3|few
TGTGCCATCAGCGGGACAGGGGGCGATGGTTTAAGAAACACCATATATTTT
CAISGTGGDGLRNTIYF
>TRBD2|TRBJ2-2|TRBV7-9|.
TGTGCCAGCAGCTTAGCCGCGGGGGGGAACACCGGGGAGCTGTTTTTT
CASSLAAGGNTGELFF
>TRBD2|TRBJ2-5|TRBV11-2|.
TGTGCCAGCAGCATAGTGGGGGGGTCGGGGGAGACCCAGTACTTC
CASSIVGGSGETQYF
>TRBD2|TRBJ2-3|TRBV6-1|.
TGTGCCAGCAGTGAGACGGGGGGGCCCGATACGCAGTATTTT
CASSETGGPDTQYF
>TRBD2|TRBJ2-3|TRBV29-1|.
TGCAGCGTGGAAAAGGTTAGCGGGGGGCCTGATACGCAGTATTTT
CSVEKVSGGPDTQYF
>TRBD1|TRBJ2-3|TRBV4-3|.
TGCGCCAGCAGCCAAGATGTACAGGGGATCCCAGATACGCAGTATTTT
CASSQDVQGIPDTQYF
>.|TRBJ1-6|TRBV14|.
TGTGCCAGCAGCCAAGATCTTGGCAGCTATAATTCACCCCTCCACTTT
CASSQDLGSYNSPLHF
>.|TRBJ2-1|TRBV20-1|few
TGCAGTGCTAGTGGCGGGAATGAGCAGTTCTTC
CSASGGNEQFF
>.|TRBJ2-4|TRBV29-1|.
TGCAGCGTTGGGTCGGTCCTAGCCAAAAACATTCAGTACTTC
CSVGSVLAKNIQYF
>.|TRBJ2-7|TRBV4-1|.
TGCGCCAGCAGCCAAGATCCCGGGGCCTACGAGCAGTACTTC
CASSQDPGAYEQYF
>TRBD1|TRBJ2-7|TRBV28|.
TGTGCCAGCATCCCGACATCCGGGACAGCAATCTCCTACGAGCAGTACTTC
CASIPTSGTAISYEQYF
>TRBD2|TRBJ2-1|TRBV27|.
TGTGCCAGCAGTCCTCCCCTAGGAGCGGGGCCAAACAATGAGCAGTTCTTC
CASSPPLGAGPNNEQFF
>TRBD1|TRBJ2-7|TRBV25-1|.
TGTGCCAGCAGTGCACCGGGACAGGGGGCTAAGCAGTACTTC
CASSAPGQGAKQYF
>TRBD2|TRBJ2-5|TRBV2|.
TGTGCCAGCAGTATGGGACTAGCGGAGACCCAGTACTTC
CASSMGLAETQYF
>TRBD1|TRBJ2-7|TRBV7-6|.
TGTGCCAGCAGCCCTCGACAGGGGGCGAGGGAGCAGTACTTC
CASSPRQGAREQYF
>TRBD1|TRBJ1-1|TRBV15|.
TGTGCCACCAGCAGAGGACAGGGACGGAACACTGAAGCTTTCTTT
CATSRGQGRNTEAFF
>TRBD1|TRBJ1-2|TRBV5-4|once
TGTGCCAGCAGCCCAGGGACAGTCGCTAACTATGGCTACACCTTC
CASSPGTVANYGYTF
>.|TRBJ1-2|TRBV27|.
TGTGCCAGCACCCCAACGGGAGCATCAAACTATGGCTACACCTTC
CASTPTGASNYGYTF